The 2 T cell receptor beta chains below come from one sample, sequenced in a study of blood T cells in healthy people across ages. Primed by a sample-barcoded 5' primer and a J-beta primer mix, a second PCR proceeded for about 6 to 11 cycles. MiXCR, applied by TCRdb to the 5' RACE reads, yields one record per CDR3 protein. The data contain more than 900,000 distinct CDR3 sequences, roughly 24% of them seen just once; the ten biggest clones take up 0.65% to 0.95%. These data also formed part of another study, on T cells of mothers and their children.

The specimen was blood. These receptors all stem from a girl aged 2 to 10 in good health.

This chain links TRBV20-1 with TRBJ1-2; D gene uncertain. Trimming pared 1 base from V and 8 bases from J, leaving 8 bases between. The CDR3 is 11 amino acids. The germline V gene has CDR1 DFQATT and CDR2 SNEGSKA (reference sequence). The CDR3 DNA sequence: TGCAGTGCTAGAGGCTCTTCGGGCTACACCTTC. Translating gives CSARGSSGYTF.

The rearrangement joins TRBV7-9 to TRBJ2-7; 8 nucleotides match TRBD2. Trimming took 11 bases from V and 0 from J; bases not matched to a gene: 3. This CDR3 contains 12 residues. Germline CDR1 reads SEHNR; CDR2 reads FQNEAQ (reference sequence). The CDR3 nucleotides are TGTGCCCTTAGCGGGAACTCCTACGAGCAGTACTTC. It yields the protein CALSGNSYEQYF.